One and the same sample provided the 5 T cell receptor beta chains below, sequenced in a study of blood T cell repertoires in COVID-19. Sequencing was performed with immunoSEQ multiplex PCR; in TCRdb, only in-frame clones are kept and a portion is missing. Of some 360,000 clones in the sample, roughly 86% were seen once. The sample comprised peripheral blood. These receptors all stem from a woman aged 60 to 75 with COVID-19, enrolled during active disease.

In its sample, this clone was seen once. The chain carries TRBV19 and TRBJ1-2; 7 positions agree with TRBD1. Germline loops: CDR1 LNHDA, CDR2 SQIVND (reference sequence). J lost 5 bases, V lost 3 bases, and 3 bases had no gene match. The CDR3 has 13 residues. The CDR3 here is CASSIQGEYGYTF. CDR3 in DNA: TGTGCCAGTAGTATTCAGGGGGAGTATGGCTACACCTTC.

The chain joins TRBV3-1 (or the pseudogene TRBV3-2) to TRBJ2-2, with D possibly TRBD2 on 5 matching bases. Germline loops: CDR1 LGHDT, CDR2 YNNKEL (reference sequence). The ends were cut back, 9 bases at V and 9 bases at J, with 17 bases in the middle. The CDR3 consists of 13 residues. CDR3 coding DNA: TGTGCCAGTACATTCTCAGCGGCCAGGGAGCTGTTTTTT. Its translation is CASTFSAARELFF.

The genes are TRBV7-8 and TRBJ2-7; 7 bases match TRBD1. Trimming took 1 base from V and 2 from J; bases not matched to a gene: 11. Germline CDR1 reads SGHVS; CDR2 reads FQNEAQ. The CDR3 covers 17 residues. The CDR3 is CASSLGLWDSRTYEQYF. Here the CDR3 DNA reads TGTGCCAGCAGCTTAGGACTTTGGGACAGTCGAACCTACGAGCAGTACTTC.

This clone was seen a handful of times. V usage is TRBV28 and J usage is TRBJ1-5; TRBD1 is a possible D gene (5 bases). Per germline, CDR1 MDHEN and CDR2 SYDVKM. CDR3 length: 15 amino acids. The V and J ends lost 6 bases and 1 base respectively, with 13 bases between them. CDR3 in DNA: TGTGCCAGCAGGAAACTTCAGGGAAGCAATCAGCCCCAGCATTTT. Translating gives CASRKLQGSNQPQHF.

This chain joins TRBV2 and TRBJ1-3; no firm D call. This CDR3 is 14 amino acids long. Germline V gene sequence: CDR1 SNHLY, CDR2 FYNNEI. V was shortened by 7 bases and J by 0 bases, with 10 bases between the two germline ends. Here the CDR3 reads CASKEAVSGNTIYF. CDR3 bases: TGTGCCAGCAAGGAGGCGGTCTCTGGAAACACCATATATTTT.